A selection of T cell receptor beta chains follows, all from one sample in a study of beta chain features in type 1 diabetes. Sequenced by immunoSEQ multiplex PCR; TCRdb stores in-frame clones only, minus some. Seen here are around 450,000 clones, over 10% observed once, and the top ten hold about 0.045%. Source material: naive CD4+ T cells from blood. Receptors originate from a woman between 18 and 29 years old in good health. Each CDR3 is given with its conserved first and last residue. D genes are given only for firm matches. Only some rows state a clone size, as once, few, many or a class for expanded clones.

TRBJ2-7,NA,TRBV7-9,many,TGTGCCAGCAGCCGTTCCTACGAGCAGTACTTC,CASSRSYEQYF
TRBJ1-3,NA,TRBV25-1,few,TGTGCCAGCAGTGATCGGCTCTCTGGAAACACCATATATTTT,CASSDRLSGNTIYF
TRBJ2-5,NA,TRBV10-3,few,TGTGCCATCAGTGACGTGGCTACCCGAGGCATTCAAGAGACCCAGTACTTC,CAISDVATRGIQETQYF
TRBJ1-2,TRBD1,TRBV4-2,few,TGTGCCAGCAGCCCTAGCCAGGACAGGGGCGGGGGCTACACCTTC,CASSPSQDRGGGYTF
TRBJ2-1,NA,TRBV25-1,NA,TGTGCCAGCAGTGACGGAAGCTCCTACAATGAGCAGTTCTTC,CASSDGSSYNEQFF
TRBJ2-3,NA,TRBV15,NA,TGTGCCACCAGCGGTACGCAGTATTTT,CATSGTQYF
TRBJ2-4,NA,TRBV19,NA,TGTGCCACCTCATCGGAGGGGCTAGCCAAAAACATTCAGTACTTC,CATSSEGLAKNIQYF
TRBJ1-1,TRBD1,TRBV15,few,TGTGCCACCAGCAGCCCTCACAGGGGACAGGGCTATAAAGCTTTCTTT,CATSSPHRGQGYKAFF
TRBJ1-1,NA,TRBV30,NA,TGTGCCTGGAGTGTACGGTCTGGGTATAAAGAAGCTTTCTTT,CAWSVRSGYKEAFF
TRBJ1-4,NA,TRBV7-9,NA,TGTGGGGCGCGCAAGGCGGGATCTGATGAAAAACTGTTTTTT,CGARKAGSDEKLFF
TRBJ1-2,NA,TRBV9,NA,TGTGCCAGCAGCGTAGTCGGGCAGGGGTATGGCTACACCTTC,CASSVVGQGYGYTF
TRBJ2-1,NA,TRBV15,NA,TGTGCCACCAGCAGAGCCTTCTTCAATGAGCAGTTCTTC,CATSRAFFNEQFF
TRBJ2-4,NA,TRBV7-9,many,TGTGCCAGCAGCTCGGGACTGCGAAACATTCAGTACTTC,CASSSGLRNIQYF
TRBJ2-7,TRBD2,TRBV5-4,NA,TGTGCCAGCAGCATCGGAGCGGGGACCTACGAGCAGTACTTC,CASSIGAGTYEQYF
TRBJ1-3,TRBD1,TRBV9,few,TGTGCCAGCAGCGTAGGGACAGGGGGAAACACCATATATTTT,CASSVGTGGNTIYF
TRBJ2-2,NA,TRBV9,few,TGTGCCAGCAGCAGGGTTGCCGGGGAGCTGTTTTTT,CASSRVAGELFF
TRBJ2-1,TRBD1,TRBV18,few,TGTGCCAGCTCACTCGTACCATCCGGGACAGCCTCCGCGAGGGTCTTC,CASSLVPSGTASARVF
TRBJ2-1,TRBD2,TRBV19,NA,TGTGCCAGCTCCACCGGGACTAGCGGGAGCTCCTACAATGAGCAGTTCTTC,CASSTGTSGSSYNEQFF
TRBJ1-2,TRBD1,TRBV7-8,NA,TGTGCCAGCAGCTTAGCGTTTCAGGGACAGGGATCCTATGGCTACACCTTC,CASSLAFQGQGSYGYTF
TRBJ1-1,NA,TRBV7-6,NA,TGTGCCAGCAGCTATGGACCGGGAACTGAAGCTTTCTTT,CASSYGPGTEAFF
TRBJ2-7,NA,TRBV12-5,few,TGTGCTAGTGGTCGGCGGCAAGGGAGACCCTACGAGCAGTACTTC,CASGRRQGRPYEQYF
TRBJ2-3,NA,TRBV30,few,TGTGCCTGGAGTGGTGGGGTGCGGGATACGCAGTATTTT,CAWSGGVRDTQYF
TRBJ2-5,NA,TRBV12-5,few,TGTGCTAGTGGACCCAGCGGTGAAGAGACCCAGTACTTC,CASGPSGEETQYF
TRBJ2-1,TRBD2,TRBV25-1,NA,TGTGCCAGCAGTCCCCCTCGGGGGGGCGGTCCAAATGAGCAGTTCTTC,CASSPPRGGGPNEQFF
TRBJ2-5,NA,TRBV9,NA,TGTGCCAGCAGCGTAACCCAAGAGACCCAGTACTTC,CASSVTQETQYF
TRBJ1-1,NA,TRBV7-9,NA,TGTGCCAGCAGCACAGAAGGGGCTACGGCTTTCTTT,CASSTEGATAFF
TRBJ1-3,TRBD1,TRBV2,NA,TGTGCCAGCAGGCTGGGACAGGCCGTTGGAAACACCATATATTTT,CASRLGQAVGNTIYF
TRBJ2-5,NA,TRBV25-1,NA,TGTGCCAGCAGTTCACGTAAAGAGACCCAGTACTTC,CASSSRKETQYF